This T cell receptor (beta chain) was profiled in a study of cytomegalovirus exposure and HLA in healthy donors. Study-level findings and limits: Segments of the TCR beta V type were, in most cases, productive about 87% or about 30% of the time in an earlier analysis. A cluster of highly shared sequence variants was likely a sequencing artifact.

The CDR3 consists of 15 residues. V was clipped by 3 bases and J by 4 bases, with 16 bases between them. Germline V gene lookup returns CDR1 SGHNT and CDR2 YYREEE (reference sequence). This clone was observed once. What it binds is unknown. The PCR employed 60 Vbeta primers together with 13 Jbeta primers. Profiled with immunoSEQ multiplex PCR; TCRdb holds only in-frame clones, not every one. The table has about 150,000 clones, 75% to 80% seen once. This sequence originates from a male donor in good health and CMV-seronegative. The sequenced sample consisted of PBMCs. This chain links TRBV5-4 with TRBJ1-2; D may be TRBD1 (6 bases). CDR3 loop: CASSSTGPLVYGYTF. The CDR3 region has the DNA TGTGCCAGCAGCTCGACAGGACCCCTGGTCTATGGCTACACCTTC. The full variable domain, completed using reference TRBV5-4 and TRBJ1-2, is ETGVTQSPTHLIKTRGQQVTLRCSSQSGHNTVSWYQQALGQGPQFIFQYYREEENGRGNFPPRFSGLQFPNYSSELNVNALELDDSALYLCASSSTGPLVYGYTFGSGTRLTVV.